This entry lists 2 T cell receptor beta chains sequenced from one sample in a study of T-cell reconstitution after alpha-beta-depleted transplantation in children. Preparation of the TCRbeta library was carried out with unique molecular identifiers. Each CDR3 protein gets one entry after TCRdb re-called the PCR reads with MiXCR. This sample has about 640,000 distinct CDR3 sequences; roughly 17% occur once, and the top ten carry about 1.1%. The starting material was PBMCs from the stem cell graft donor, obtained from the stem cell graft. These receptors were collected from a human donor who donated a stem cell graft to a child with acute myeloid leukemia.

This chain links TRBV6-1 with TRBJ2-3; D assignment may be TRBD1 or TRBD2 (6 bases each). The germline V gene encodes CDR1 MNHNS and CDR2 SASEGT. CDR3 length: 17 amino acids. V was trimmed by 6 bases and J by 3 bases, leaving 22 bases between them. This chain's CDR3 is CASSAGGTPIRTDTQYF. The CDR3 DNA is TGTGCCAGCAGCGCCGGCGGGACACCCATTAGGACAGATACGCAGTATTTT.

The table lists this clonotype with many counts. The chain uses TRBV29-1 and TRBJ1-2; possibly TRBD1 for D (5 bases). CDR3 length equals 12 residues. With 1 base removed from V and 8 bases from J, the gap between germline ends came to 11 bases. Germline-derived CDR1 and CDR2 are SQVTM and ANQGSEA. The CDR3 loop is CSVEAGVVGYTF. The CDR3, as DNA: TGCAGCGTTGAAGCGGGGGTGGTGGGCTACACCTTC.